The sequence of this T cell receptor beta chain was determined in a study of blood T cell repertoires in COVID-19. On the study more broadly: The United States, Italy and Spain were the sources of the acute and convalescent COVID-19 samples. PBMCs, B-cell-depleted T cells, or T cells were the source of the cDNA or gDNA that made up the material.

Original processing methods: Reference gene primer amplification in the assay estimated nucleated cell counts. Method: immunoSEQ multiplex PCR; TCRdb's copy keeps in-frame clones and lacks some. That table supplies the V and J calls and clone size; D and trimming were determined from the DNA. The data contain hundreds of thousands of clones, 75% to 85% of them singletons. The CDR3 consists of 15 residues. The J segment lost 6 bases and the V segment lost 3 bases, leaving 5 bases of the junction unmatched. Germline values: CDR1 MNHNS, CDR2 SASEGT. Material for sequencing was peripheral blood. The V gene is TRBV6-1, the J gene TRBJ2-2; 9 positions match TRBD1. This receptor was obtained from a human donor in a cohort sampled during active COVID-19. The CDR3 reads CASSEGQGSSGELFF. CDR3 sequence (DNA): TGTGCCAGCAGTGAGGGACAGGGTAGTTCCGGGGAGCTGTTTTTT.